This T cell receptor (beta chain) was captured by sequencing in a study of response to subunit inactivated influenza vaccine. TCRdb recomputed calls from the RT-PCR reads with MiXCR, one row per CDR3 protein. Of fewer than 350,000 distinct CDR3 sequences in the sample, about a fifth were seen once. The material sequenced was PBMCs from blood, taken about 20 months after vaccination. The receptor comes from a man between 50 and 75 years old who received an inactivated influenza vaccine.

The CDR3 is CSARDRGGSRRGYGYTF. Here the CDR3 DNA reads TGCAGTGCTAGAGATCGGGGCGGCTCCCGACGGGGCTATGGCTACACCTTC. The V and J genes are TRBV20-1 and TRBJ1-2; D might be TRBD1 (5 bases). This CDR3 has 17 residues. Germline V gene data show CDR1 as DFQATT and CDR2 as SNEGSKA (reference sequence). Trimming removed 0 bases from V and 4 bases from J, with 21 bases in between.